The 31 T cell receptor beta chains presented below share a single source sample, sequenced in a study of T cell responses to AZD1222 COVID-19 vaccine. Produced via immunoSEQ multiplex PCR; TCRdb's table is partial and in-frame only. Seen here are around 130,000 clones, about 89% observed once, and the top ten hold approximately 5.1%. The source material was peripheral blood, sampled on day 0 of AZD1222 vaccination. All receptors derive from an adult in good health.

This chain links TRBV18 with TRBJ2-5; D may be TRBD2 (6 bases). Trimming cost V 8 bases and J 1 base, with 8 bases left between them. The germline V gene has CDR1 KGHSH and CDR2 LQKENI. The CDR3 extends over 12 amino acids. CDR3 coding DNA: TGTGCCAGCCACGGGGGCCAAGAGACCCAGTACTTC. It specifies CASHGGQETQYF. The whole variable domain, remainder taken from reference TRBV18 and TRBJ2-5, is NAGVMQNPRHLVRRRGQEARLRCSPMKGHSHVYWYRQLPEEGLKFMVYLQKENIIDESGMPKERFSAEFPKEGPSILRIQQVVRGDSAAYFCASHGGQETQYFGPGTRLLVL.

The J gene is TRBJ2-4, the V gene TRBV2, with D possibly matching TRBD1 (5 bases). There are 13 residues in the CDR3. From germline, CDR1 is SNHLY and CDR2 FYNNEI. The V gene lost 6 bases and the J gene lost 5 bases, with 11 bases spanning the gap. This CDR3 is CASRKDSENIQYF. In nucleotides, the CDR3 is TGTGCCAGCAGGAAAGACAGCGAAAACATTCAGTACTTC.

In this sample, this clone turned up a few times. The chain recombines TRBV19 with TRBJ1-1, with 8 bases identical to TRBD1. The V gene end was trimmed by 2 bases and the J gene end by 7 bases; junction bases not matched to a gene: 6. The germline CDR1 and CDR2 sequences are LNHDA and SQIVND (reference sequence). This CDR3 region has 14 residues. Here the CDR3 reads CASSILGQAVEAFF. For the CDR3, the DNA is TGTGCCAGTAGTATATTGGGACAGGCCGTTGAAGCTTTCTTT.

V gene TRBV9 combines with J gene TRBJ1-3, with D possibly TRBD1 on 6 matching bases. V lost 3 bases to trimming and J lost 4 bases, with 14 bases between them. CDR3 length: 15 amino acids. CDR1 is SGDLS, CDR2 YYNGEE, per germline. Here the CDR3 DNA reads TGTGCCAGCAGCGCTCTACAGGGACCAGGAAACACCATATATTTT. The encoded protein is CASSALQGPGNTIYF.

This clone has just one count. V and J are TRBV6-5 and TRBJ1-6; perhaps TRBD1 as D (6 bases). Germline-derived CDR1 and CDR2 are MNHEY and SVGAGI. This CDR3 spans 15 amino acids. V was cut by 5 bases and J by 7 bases, with 15 bases left in between. This CDR3 is CASSPQGRGNSPLHF. CDR3 nucleotide sequence: TGTGCCAGCAGTCCCCAGGGGAGGGGCAATTCACCCCTCCACTTT.

The rearrangement uses TRBV2 and TRBJ2-3; 9 positions match TRBD1. Trimming removed 6 bases from V and 0 bases from J; junction bases left unmatched: 4. CDR1 and CDR2 (germline): SNHLY, FYNNEI. The CDR3 is 15 amino acids. The CDR3 DNA reads as TGTGCCAGCAGAGCACAGGGGGCAAGCACAGATACGCAGTATTTT. Protein product: CASRAQGASTDTQYF.

This chain uses TRBV2 with TRBJ2-2; 8 bases align to TRBD1. The ends lost 6 bases at V and 5 bases at J; junction bases unmatched: 5. The CDR3 extends over 14 amino acids. Germline lookup yields CDR1 SNHLY and CDR2 FYNNEI. The DNA of the CDR3 is TGTGCCAGCAGGGGGGACAGGACGACCGGGGAGCTGTTTTTT. Amino acids: CASRGDRTTGELFF. Looking up the rest from reference TRBV2 and TRBJ2-2 gives the full variable domain: EPEVTQTPSHQVTQMGQEVILRCVPISNHLYFYWYRQILGQKVEFLVSFYNNEISEKSEIFDDQFSVERPDGSNFTLKIRSTKLEDSAMYFCASRGDRTTGELFFGEGSRLTVL.

The chain combines TRBV27 with TRBJ1-1, with D possibly being TRBD1 (5 bases). CDR1 and CDR2 (germline): MNHEY, SMNVEV (reference sequence). This CDR3 contains 15 residues. The V end was cut by 5 bases, the J end by 8 bases, with 21 bases between. CDR3 in DNA: TGTGCCAGCAGTCAACGGACGGAGGGGTATACGGAAGCTTTCTTT. Encoded protein: CASSQRTEGYTEAFF.

The V and J genes are TRBV15 and TRBJ1-2; a possible D gene is TRBD1 (5 bases). Trimming cost V 1 base and J 6 bases, with 15 bases left between them. CDR1 is LNHNV, CDR2 YYDKDF, per germline (reference sequence). The CDR3 spans 15 residues. CDR3 amino acids: CATSRARRDSHGYTF. The CDR3 nucleotides read TGTGCCACCAGCAGAGCTCGGAGGGACTCCCATGGCTACACCTTC.

The chain joins TRBV14 to TRBJ1-1; no clear D gene. The CDR3 loop spans 13 amino acids. Per the germline V gene, CDR1 is SGHDN and CDR2 is FVKESK. Trimming cost V 4 bases and J 5 bases, with 11 bases left between them. This CDR3 reads CASSPVVGTEAFF. CDR3 nucleotides: TGTGCCAGCAGCCCGGTCGTGGGGACTGAAGCTTTCTTT.

The V and J genes are TRBV6-5 and TRBJ2-7, with no clear D. The CDR3 has 10 residues. V lost 6 bases and J lost 3, with 3 bases in between. Germline V gives CDR1 MNHEY, CDR2 SVGAGI. The CDR3 DNA sequence: TGTGCCAGCAGCCTCTACGAGCAGTACTTC. Protein sequence: CASSLYEQYF.

This clone was detected once. CDR3 protein: CATSRRGGNSPLHF. The CDR3 DNA is TGTGCCACCAGCAGAAGGGGTGGTAATTCACCCCTCCACTTT. The rearrangement uses TRBV15 and TRBJ1-6; tentatively, D is TRBD1 (5 bases). The ends were cut back, 2 bases at V and 6 bases at J, with 8 bases in the middle. The CDR3 consists of 14 residues. The germline V gene has CDR1 LNHNV and CDR2 YYDKDF (reference sequence).

This chain uses TRBV6-1 with TRBJ1-5, with D uncertain. Germline V gene sequence: CDR1 MNHNS, CDR2 SASEGT. The CDR3 runs to 14 residues. V shed 0 bases and J shed 7 bases, with 10 bases lying between them. The CDR3 reads CASSEASVVQPQHF. CDR3 nucleotide sequence: TGTGCCAGCAGTGAAGCAAGTGTCGTCCAGCCCCAGCATTTT.

V usage is TRBV2 and J usage is TRBJ2-3, with 7 bases that match TRBD1. The germline CDR1 and CDR2 sequences are SNHLY and FYNNEI. After removal of 6 bases from V and 0 bases from J, the junction contained 3 bases not matched to a gene. The CDR3 loop spans 14 amino acids. The CDR3 DNA follows: TGTGCCAGCAGGTGGACAGGTAGCACAGATACGCAGTATTTT. As protein: CASRWTGSTDTQYF.

The chain is built from TRBV6-6 and TRBJ2-7; 8 bases fit TRBD2. Germline CDR1 and CDR2: MNHNY and SVGAGI (reference sequence). CDR3 size: 12 residues. V trimming: 7 bases; J trimming: 1 base; junction bases outside the gene matches: 0. CDR3 region: CASKRGSYEQYF. The CDR3 DNA sequence: TGTGCCAGCAAGCGGGGGTCCTACGAGCAGTACTTC.

The rearrangement joins TRBV12-3 or TRBV12-4 to TRBJ2-2, with D maybe TRBD1 (5 bases). The CDR3 is 13 amino acids. V dropped 5 bases and J dropped 6 bases, with 10 bases sitting between them. The CDR3 region has the DNA TGTGCCAGCAGTACAAGACAGCCCGGGGAGCTGTTTTTT. This gives the protein CASSTRQPGELFF.

The gene calls are TRBV4-1 and TRBJ1-3; tentatively, D is TRBD1 (5 bases). Germline lookup yields CDR1 MGHRA and CDR2 YSYEKL. The CDR3 spans 16 residues. V lost 6 bases, J lost 0 bases, and 15 bases lay in between. CDR3 region: CASRLDDSSSGNTIYF. In DNA form, the CDR3 reads TGCGCCAGCAGGCTGGATGACAGTTCCTCTGGAAACACCATATATTTT.

V and J are TRBV11-2 and TRBJ2-7; D is unclear. CDR3 length: 11 residues. V lost 7 bases and J lost 7, with 11 bases in between. Germline loops: CDR1 SGHAT, CDR2 FQNNGV. CDR3 residues: CASTDGVEQYF. CDR3 nucleotides: TGTGCCAGCACTGATGGGGTAGAGCAGTACTTC.

The chain is built from TRBV15 and TRBJ2-1, with a tentative D call TRBD1 (5 bases). V was shortened by 0 bases and J by 11 bases, with 11 bases between the two germline ends. From germline, CDR1 is LNHNV and CDR2 YYDKDF (reference sequence). The CDR3 runs to 13 residues. The DNA for the CDR3 is TGTGCCACCAGCAGAGATTTGGGGCAGCAGCAGTTCTTC. Translating gives CATSRDLGQQQFF. Using reference TRBV15 and TRBJ2-1 for the parts outside the CDR3, the full variable domain is DAMVIQNPRYQVTQFGKPVTLSCSQTLNHNVMYWYQQKSSQAPKLLFHYYDKDFNNEADTPDNFQSRRPNTSFCFLDIRSPGLGDTAMYLCATSRDLGQQQFFGPGTRLTVL.

On this clone itself: This sample includes further DNA sequences coding for the same CDR3. V gene TRBV3-1 (or the pseudogene TRBV3-2) combines with J gene TRBJ2-7; D is unresolved. There are 16 residues in the CDR3. CDR1 LGHDT and CDR2 YNNKEL come from the germline V gene (reference sequence). The ends were cut back, 0 bases at V and 4 bases at J, with 16 bases in the middle. The CDR3, as DNA: TGTGCCAGCAGCCAAGAGATACGTGGAAACTCTTACGAGCAGTACTTC. Protein sequence: CASSQEIRGNSYEQYF.

The chain links TRBV19 to TRBJ1-5; unclear D gene. The V gene lost 6 bases and the J gene lost 3 bases, with 12 bases spanning the gap. This CDR3 is built from 14 residues. Germline lookup yields CDR1 LNHDA and CDR2 SQIVND (reference sequence). The DNA of the CDR3 is TGTGCCAGTAGGATGGGCGGTCACAATCAGCCCCAGCATTTT. Residues: CASRMGGHNQPQHF.

The CDR3 here is CASSFSTETQYF. The CDR3 DNA follows: TGTGCCAGCAGCTTCTCGACGGAGACCCAGTACTTC. V usage is TRBV5-4 and J usage is TRBJ2-5; D uncertain. Trimming stripped 2 bases from V and 5 bases from J, with 7 bases between. The V gene's germline CDR1 is SGHNT and CDR2 YYREEE (reference sequence). The CDR3 extends over 12 amino acids.

J is TRBJ1-4 and V is TRBV30; D not certain. Trimming removed 8 bases at V and 6 bases at J, with 10 bases between. Germline V lookup: CDR1 GTSNPN, CDR2 SVGIG (reference sequence). The CDR3 has 11 amino acids. For the CDR3, the DNA is TGTGCCGCTGCGGGCTATGAAAAACTGTTTTTT. Translating it yields CAAAGYEKLFF.

The chain recombines TRBV5-1 with TRBJ1-2; the D is unclear. Per the germline V gene, CDR1 is SGHRS and CDR2 is YFSETQ. V was clipped by 2 bases and J by 4 bases, with 9 bases between them. The CDR3 extends over 13 amino acids. In nucleotides, the CDR3 is TGCGCCAGCAGCTTCCAGGACTCCTATGGCTACACCTTC. It yields the protein CASSFQDSYGYTF. Using reference TRBV5-1 and TRBJ1-2 for the parts outside the CDR3, the full variable domain is KAGVTQTPRYLIKTRGQQVTLSCSPISGHRSVSWYQQTPGQGLQFLFEYFSETQRNKGNFPGRFSGRQFSNSRSEMNVSTLELGDSALYLCASSFQDSYGYTFGSGTRLTVV.

CDR3 bases: TGTGCCAGCAGCCGCGGATACCAGGGTGTCTATGGCTACACCTTC. This translates into CASSRGYQGVYGYTF. The chain links TRBV3-1 (or the pseudogene TRBV3-2) to TRBJ1-2; TRBD1 is a possible D gene (5 bases). Germline-derived CDR1 and CDR2 are LGHDT and YNNKEL (reference sequence). There are 15 residues in the CDR3. Trimming took off 4 bases at V and 4 bases at J, with 16 bases between the two ends.

The chain has TRBV3-1 (or the pseudogene TRBV3-2) and TRBJ2-1; a possible D gene is TRBD2 (6 bases). Trimming stripped 7 bases from V and 0 bases from J, with 13 bases between. Germline loops: CDR1 LGHDT, CDR2 YNNKEL (reference sequence). CDR3 length equals 15 residues. The CDR3 spells CASNLAGSSYNEQFF. The CDR3 DNA is TGTGCCAGCAACTTGGCGGGAAGCTCCTACAATGAGCAGTTCTTC.

This rearrangement joins TRBV28 to TRBJ2-1, with D perhaps being TRBD1 or TRBD2 (5 bases each). Per germline, CDR1 MDHEN and CDR2 SYDVKM. V was cut by 6 bases and J by 2 bases, with 14 bases left in between. CDR3 size: 15 residues. DNA for the CDR3: TGTGCCAGCAGCCTCGGGGCGCCGCCCTACAATGAGCAGTTCTTC. Its protein product is CASSLGAPPYNEQFF.

There are a few counts of this clone. V gene TRBV27 combines with J gene TRBJ1-4; D unresolved. This CDR3 spans 14 amino acids. Deletions cut 5 bases from V and 2 bases from J, with 9 bases between. Germline lookup yields CDR1 MNHEY and CDR2 SMNVEV (reference sequence). In DNA form, the CDR3 reads TGTGCCAGCAGTGGGGAAGGCACTAATGAAAAACTGTTTTTT. Translated: CASSGEGTNEKLFF.

This clone is a singleton in its sample. The gene calls are TRBV19 and TRBJ2-7, with 9 bases identical to TRBD1. CDR1 is LNHDA and CDR2 is SQIVND in the germline V gene (reference sequence). The CDR3 loop spans 15 amino acids. The trim removed 4 bases at V and 4 bases at J, leaving 8 bases unmatched. CDR3 region: CASSTTGTGSYEQYF. The CDR3 DNA follows: TGTGCCAGTAGTACGACCGGGACAGGGTCATACGAGCAGTACTTC.

This chain joins TRBV29-1 and TRBJ1-2; D ambiguous. The CDR3 extends over 10 amino acids. Germline lookup yields CDR1 SQVTM and CDR2 ANQGSEA. The V end was cut by 1 base, the J end by 14 bases, with 11 bases between. CDR3 protein: CSVEGTLLTF. CDR3 coding DNA: TGCAGCGTTGAAGGGACTCTACTAACCTTC. The full variable domain, completed using reference TRBV29-1 and TRBJ1-2, is SAVISQKPSRDICQRGTSLTIQCQVDSQVTMMFWYRQQPGQSLTLIATANQGSEATYESGFVIDKFPISRPNLTFSTLTVSNMSPEDSSIYLCSVEGTLLTFGSGTRLTVV.

The chain employs TRBV6-5 and TRBJ1-1, with D possibly being TRBD1 (5 bases). Trimming removed 7 bases from V and 3 bases from J, with 12 bases in between. Germline assignment: CDR1 MNHEY and CDR2 SVGAGI. This CDR3 is built from 13 residues. CDR3 coding DNA: TGTGCCAGCAATCATGACAGAGACACTGAAGCTTTCTTT. This encodes CASNHDRDTEAFF.